The 29 T cell receptor beta chains below were found in one sample sequenced in a study of graft-versus-host responses after intestinal transplantation. Their recognized antigens are unknown. Assay used: immunoSEQ multiplex PCR; TCRdb lists only in-frame clones, some missing. The repertoire holds approximately 82,000 clones, with 80% to 95% as singletons. The sequencing used unstimulated CD8+ T cells sorted from spleen or lymph node cells, collected before transplant. The receptor source for this set is a human donor who was the organ donor for an intestinal transplant.

V and J are TRBV13 and TRBJ2-2; 8 positions agree with TRBD1. Trimming removed 1 base from V and 6 bases from J; junction bases left unmatched: 10. In germline, CDR1 is PRHDT, CDR2 FYEKMQ (reference sequence). The CDR3 runs to 17 residues. The CDR3 nucleotides are TGTGCCAGCAGCTTAGAAGTTGCGGACAGGGACTCCGGGGAGCTGTTTTTT. Translation: CASSLEVADRDSGELFF.

The CDR3 reads CASSPGGQQETQYF. CDR3 sequence (DNA): TGTGCCAGCAGCCCGGGAGGGCAGCAAGAGACCCAGTACTTC. J is TRBJ2-5 and V is TRBV27; 8 nucleotides agree with TRBD2. The CDR3 runs 14 residues. The ends lost 6 bases at V and 2 bases at J; junction bases unmatched: 5. CDR1 MNHEY and CDR2 SMNVEV come from the germline V gene (reference sequence).

V usage is TRBV7-9 and J usage is TRBJ2-7; D unresolved. The CDR3 has 11 residues. Germline values: CDR1 SEHNR, CDR2 FQNEAQ (reference sequence). The V end was cut by 8 bases, the J end by 5 bases, with 10 bases between. The CDR3 protein is CASGPGHEQYF. CDR3 nucleotide sequence: TGTGCCAGCGGTCCGGGTCACGAGCAGTACTTC.

The chain recombines TRBV7-3 with TRBJ2-2; D is uncertain. V was cut by 5 bases and J by 2 bases, with 3 bases left in between. The CDR3 runs 12 residues. Per germline, CDR1 SGHTA and CDR2 FQGTGA. The CDR3 spells CASSRNTGELFF. CDR3 in DNA: TGTGCCAGCAGCCGTAACACCGGGGAGCTGTTTTTT.

The rearrangement links TRBV9 to TRBJ1-2, with a tentative D call TRBD1 (6 bases). This CDR3 comprises 14 residues. Germline V gene sequence: CDR1 SGDLS, CDR2 YYNGEE. Trimming stripped 1 base from V and 6 bases from J, with 13 bases between. In nucleotides, the CDR3 is TGTGCCAGCAGCGTAACCGCAGGGGATCATGGCTACACCTTC. Residues: CASSVTAGDHGYTF.

The chain employs TRBV12-5 and TRBJ1-1; maybe TRBD1 (6 bases). Trimming took 5 bases from V and 7 from J, leaving 8 bases between them. Per germline, CDR1 LGHNT and CDR2 FRNRAP. This CDR3 is 11 amino acids long. The CDR3 loop is CASGGQREAFF. In nucleotides, the CDR3 is TGTGCTAGTGGTGGACAGCGTGAAGCTTTCTTT.

This clone was picked up a small number of times. The V call is TRBV4-1, the J call TRBJ1-6; 7 bases agree with TRBD1. After removal of 0 bases from V and 4 bases from J, the junction contained 3 bases not matched to a gene. This CDR3 has 16 residues. CDR1 and CDR2 from the germline V gene are MGHRA and YSYEKL. In nucleotides, the CDR3 is TGCGCCAGCAGCCAAGATCTCAGGGGGTATAATTCACCCCTCCACTTT. Its protein product is CASSQDLRGYNSPLHF.

This sequence joins TRBV6-5 and TRBJ1-4, with D uncertain. Germline-derived CDR1 and CDR2 are MNHEY and SVGAGI. This CDR3 is 15 amino acids long. The V gene lost 2 bases and the J gene lost 0 bases, with 7 bases spanning the gap. CDR3 protein: CASSYGLSTNEKLFF. The CDR3 bases are TGTGCCAGCAGTTACGGGCTTTCAACTAATGAAAAACTGTTTTTT.

This sequence joins TRBV11-3 and TRBJ2-2, with D tentatively TRBD1 (6 bases). V was clipped by 8 bases and J by 1 base, with 11 bases between them. The CDR3 is 14 residues long. CDR1 is SGHNT and CDR2 is YENEEA in the germline V gene. CDR3 sequence (DNA): TGTGCCAGCCTCAGGGGCCTGAACACCGGGGAGCTGTTTTTT. Its protein is CASLRGLNTGELFF.

V and J are TRBV11-2 and TRBJ1-3; D is undetermined. Germline loops: CDR1 SGHAT, CDR2 FQNNGV. Trimming took off 5 bases at V and 4 bases at J, with 21 bases between the two ends. The CDR3 spans 17 residues. This CDR3 is CASSPSRERLWGNTIYF. CDR3 sequence (DNA): TGTGCCAGCAGCCCATCTCGTGAACGACTCTGGGGAAACACCATATATTTT.

This clone showed up just once. The chain is built from TRBV15 and TRBJ2-7, with TRBD2 identical over 7 bases. The CDR3 has 15 residues. The junction had 3 bases not matched to a gene; V was cut back by 1 base and J by 0 bases. Germline CDR1 LNHNV, CDR2 YYDKDF (reference sequence). Here the CDR3 reads CATSRVGGSSYEQYF. The CDR3 DNA reads TGTGCCACCAGCAGAGTCGGGGGGAGCTCCTACGAGCAGTACTTC.

The chain employs TRBV5-1 and TRBJ2-7, with 7 bases that match TRBD1. Unmatched junction bases numbered 15, after V lost 4 bases and J lost 5 bases. Germline CDR1 SGHRS, CDR2 YFSETQ. The CDR3 runs 16 residues. CDR3: CASSPGQVGPPNEQYF. CDR3 nucleotides: TGCGCCAGCAGCCCCGGACAGGTAGGTCCTCCTAACGAGCAGTACTTC.

The chain uses TRBV5-4 and TRBJ2-7, with 11 bases matching TRBD2. V shed 0 bases, J shed 0 bases, and the junction held 8 bases outside the gene matches. The CDR3 contains 18 residues. CDR1 and CDR2 from the germline V gene are SGHNT and YYREEE (reference sequence). The CDR3 here is CASSLVVLAGAGSYEQYF. The CDR3 DNA sequence: TGTGCCAGCAGCTTGGTGGTACTAGCGGGAGCGGGCTCCTACGAGCAGTACTTC.

V and J are TRBV15 and TRBJ1-4, with D hard to call. This CDR3 has 16 amino acids. Trimming stripped 3 bases from V and 8 bases from J, with 19 bases between. Germline V CDR1 and CDR2: LNHNV, YYDKDF (reference sequence). DNA for the CDR3: TGTGCCACCAGCAGGATAGCGGTCTCACCTGGAGAAAAACTGTTTTTT. As protein: CATSRIAVSPGEKLFF.

The genes are TRBV27 and TRBJ2-7; TRBD1 matches 8 bases. With V trimmed by 6 bases and J by 4 bases, 14 bases remained unmatched. Germline lookup yields CDR1 MNHEY and CDR2 SMNVEV (reference sequence). This CDR3 contains 16 residues. The chain's CDR3 is CASSPSTGVQWYEQYF. The DNA for the CDR3 is TGTGCCAGCAGCCCTTCGACAGGGGTTCAGTGGTACGAGCAGTACTTC.

V gene TRBV11-3 combines with J gene TRBJ2-1; 7 positions match TRBD1. The V gene's germline CDR1 is SGHNT and CDR2 YENEEA. This CDR3 contains 19 residues. J was trimmed by 0 bases and V by 1 base; bases with no gene match: 12. The CDR3 here is CASSLGGLRGRSSYNEQFF. DNA for the CDR3: TGTGCCAGCAGCTTAGGGGGTTTGAGGGGGCGAAGCTCCTACAATGAGCAGTTCTTC. Filled out from reference TRBV11-3 and TRBJ2-1, the complete variable domain reads EAGVVQSPRYKIIEKKQPVAFWCNPISGHNTLYWYLQNLGQGPELLIRYENEEAVDDSQLPKDRFSAERLKGVDSTLKIQPAELGDSAVYLCASSLGGLRGRSSYNEQFFGPGTRLTVL.

This clone was observed a handful of times. V gene TRBV7-8 combines with J gene TRBJ2-7; D may be TRBD2 (6 bases). With 2 bases removed from V and 3 bases from J, the gap between germline ends came to 17 bases. Per the germline V gene, CDR1 is SGHVS and CDR2 is FQNEAQ. The CDR3 has 16 amino acids. The CDR3 bases are TGTGCCAGCAGCTTACGCCCCTGGAGGGGCGACTACGAGCAGTACTTC. Amino acid sequence: CASSLRPWRGDYEQYF.

CDR3 coding DNA: TGCGCCAGCAGCTTGGGGGACAGCGGTAACACTGAAGCTTTCTTT. Translation gives CASSLGDSGNTEAFF. V and J are TRBV5-1 and TRBJ1-1; TRBD1 agrees at 7 bases. The junction had 4 bases not matched to a gene; V was cut back by 0 bases and J by 2 bases. Germline V lookup: CDR1 SGHRS, CDR2 YFSETQ. The CDR3 loop spans 15 amino acids.

This clone has just a few counts. The chain uses TRBV4-1 and TRBJ2-7, with 10 nucleotides matching TRBD2. CDR1 and CDR2 (germline): MGHRA, YSYEKL. This CDR3 comprises 15 residues. J gave up 7 bases and V 0 bases, and 6 bases lay outside the gene matches. The CDR3 sequence is CASSQDPAGGYEQYF. CDR3 DNA sequence: TGCGCCAGCAGCCAAGATCCAGCGGGAGGGTATGAGCAGTACTTC.

A single count supports this clone. CDR3 coding DNA: TGTGCCAGCAGTTTACCCGGGGGGGACTACGAGCAGTACTTC. Protein: CASSLPGGDYEQYF. The gene calls are TRBV28 and TRBJ2-7, with 8 bases lining up with TRBD2. CDR1 MDHEN and CDR2 SYDVKM come from the germline V gene. The V gene end was trimmed by 2 bases and the J gene end by 3 bases; junction bases not matched to a gene: 3. The length of the CDR3 is 14 residues. The entire variable domain, with the rest obtained from reference TRBV28 and TRBJ2-7, is as follows: DVKVTQSSRYLVKRTGEKVFLECVQDMDHENMFWYRQDPGLGLRLIYFSYDVKMKEKGDIPEGYSVSREKKERFSLILESASTNQTSMYLCASSLPGGDYEQYFGPGTRLTVT.

The gene calls are TRBV4-1 and TRBJ2-7, with 11 positions matching TRBD2. The CDR3 is 15 amino acids. Germline CDR1 and CDR2: MGHRA and YSYEKL. V shed 2 bases, J shed 3 bases, and the junction held 3 bases outside the gene matches. The CDR3 spells CASSQLAGGDYEQYF. The CDR3 DNA is TGCGCCAGCAGCCAACTAGCGGGGGGTGACTACGAGCAGTACTTC.

This clone was seen once. This sample includes further DNA sequences coding for the same CDR3. The V and J genes are TRBV7-6 and TRBJ1-1; D possibly corresponds to TRBD1 (5 bases). The ends were cut back, 4 bases at V and 3 bases at J, with 27 bases in the middle. This CDR3 comprises 19 residues. Germline CDR1 SGHVS, CDR2 FNYEAQ. CDR3: CASSSNTLGRAELDTEAFF. In DNA, the CDR3 is TGTGCCAGCAGCTCCAACACCTTGGGGCGCGCGGAATTGGACACTGAAGCTTTCTTT.

The gene calls are TRBV4-1 and TRBJ2-5; the match to TRBD2 covers 11 bases. CDR1 is MGHRA and CDR2 is YSYEKL in the germline V gene. After removal of 4 bases from V and 0 bases from J, the junction contained 13 bases not matched to a gene. CDR3 length: 19 residues. CDR3 protein: CASSPSGGSSGGHQETQYF. For the CDR3, the DNA is TGCGCCAGCAGCCCCTCGGGGGGGTCTAGCGGGGGGCACCAAGAGACCCAGTACTTC.

The rearrangement uses TRBV6-6 and TRBJ2-7; 13 positions match TRBD2. The CDR3 loop spans 15 amino acids. The germline CDR1 and CDR2 sequences are MNHNY and SVGAGI (reference sequence). The trim removed 8 bases at V and 4 bases at J, leaving 8 bases unmatched. The CDR3: CASAPGGLAGYEQYF. The CDR3 nucleotides read TGTGCCAGCGCACCGGGGGGACTAGCGGGATACGAGCAGTACTTC.

The chain employs TRBV7-8 and TRBJ2-3; the match to TRBD2 covers 10 bases. The CDR3 totals 16 residues. V lost 5 bases and J lost 2; bases outside the gene matches: 7. The germline CDR1 and CDR2 sequences are SGHVS and FQNEAQ. CDR3 protein: CASSIISGGATDTQYF. The DNA for the CDR3 is TGTGCCAGCAGCATAATAAGCGGGGGGGCCACAGATACGCAGTATTTT.

The chain carries TRBV14 and TRBJ2-7; D is perhaps TRBD1 (8 bases). The CDR3 is 13 residues long. CDR1 and CDR2 (germline): SGHDN, FVKESK. Trimming left V 5 bases short and J 6 bases short, with 14 bases between. The CDR3, as DNA: TGTGCCAGCAGCGCCACAGGGGGGGGCGAGCAGTACTTC. Its protein is CASSATGGGEQYF.

The V gene is TRBV7-9, the J gene TRBJ1-2; 8 bases are shared with TRBD1. Germline values: CDR1 SEHNR, CDR2 FQNEAQ (reference sequence). The V segment lost 5 bases and the J segment 6 bases; nucleotides outside the gene matches: 8. The CDR3 is made up of 14 amino acids. CDR3 sequence: CASSLTGGSDGYTF. Written as DNA, the CDR3 is TGTGCCAGCAGCCTCACAGGGGGATCGGATGGCTACACCTTC.

This chain links TRBV7-9 with TRBJ1-3, with unresolved D. The CDR3 loop spans 16 amino acids. The germline V gene has CDR1 SEHNR and CDR2 FQNEAQ (reference sequence). V gave up 2 bases and J gave up 0 bases, with 11 bases separating them. The CDR3 nucleotides are TGTGCCAGCAGCTTACTCGCTGGCGGCTCTGGAAACACCATATATTTT. Protein sequence: CASSLLAGGSGNTIYF.

This clone is a singleton in its sample. The rearrangement joins TRBV2 to TRBJ2-7; TRBD1 matches at 7 bases. The CDR3 covers 16 residues. The V segment lost 6 bases and the J segment 3 bases; nucleotides outside the gene matches: 14. Germline V gene lookup returns CDR1 SNHLY and CDR2 FYNNEI. CDR3 DNA: TGTGCCAGCAGGGGGTCCCACCAGGGGGACCTCTACGAGCAGTACTTC. Translation: CASRGSHQGDLYEQYF.